This TCR beta chain was captured by sequencing in a study of OX40 agonist ivuxolimab in advanced cancers. A note on the overall study: Ivuxolimab was a fully human IgG2 agonistic monoclonal antibody targeting the costimulatory receptor OX40 (CD134). Intravenous ivuxolimab was administered to patients every 2 weeks at six dose levels: 0.01, 0.1, 0.3, 1.5, 3 and 10 mg/kg. Among the 52 dose-escalation patients, around 19 had hepatocellular carcinoma, 15 or so melanoma, 9 renal cell carcinoma and 9 head and neck cancer. In the dose-escalation cohort, around four fifths of patients were male, and the mean age was approximately 64 years, with a range of 23 to 79. Prior anti-PD-1, anti-PD-L1 or anti-CTLA-4 therapy was permitted, and roughly two fifths of dose-escalation patients had received checkpoint inhibitors. Partial responses occurred in three dose-escalation patients: two with cutaneous melanoma and one with hepatocellular carcinoma. The purpose of peripheral TCRbeta sequencing was to test whether ivuxolimab changed TCR sequence diversity and led to clonal T-cell expansion. The paper covers the monotherapy dose-escalation part of the phase I ivuxolimab trial, which included N ≈ 50 patients.

This clone came up once. It has no known antigen specificity. The input lacks base qualities; no much larger clone sits a single base away. Genomic DNA was extracted from sorted cells for sequencing of the TCRbeta CDR3 region. The immunoSEQ Assay was used for sequencing of TCRbeta CDR3 regions. Not all clones reach the TCRdb copy of this immuneACCESS table, which keeps in-frame sequences only. Checked studies attribute under half of the gap to unresolved V genes and leave the rest unexplained. The sample contains roughly 24,000 clones, more than 75% of them found a single time. Roughly 24% of the sample lies in the top ten. The trial excluded patients who had a history of autoimmune disease or were on systemic immunosuppression. Peripheral blood for TCR sequencing was drawn from every dose cohort at baseline, at cycle 4 day 1 and at cycle 7 day 1. Samples were obtained from an open-label, multicenter, first-in-human phase I dose-escalation trial of ivuxolimab. Adults with locally advanced or metastatic melanoma, renal cell carcinoma, hepatocellular carcinoma or head and neck squamous cell carcinoma were enrolled in the trial. Before TCR sequencing, CD4+ T cells and CD8+ T cells were sorted from peripheral blood as separate populations.

Study-wide conclusions, independent of this receptor: Low levels of normalized T-cell clonal expansion were also seen in some patients who did not respond. The antigen specificity of the peripheral T cells that underwent clonal expansion was not determined. After ivuxolimab, expanded clones were on average more numerous among CD8+ T cells than among CD4+ T cells. Partial responders in the 0.1-3.0 mg/kg groups had among the lowest normalized peripheral clonal expansion, especially among CD8+ T cells. At doses of 0.1 to 3.0 mg/kg, clonal expansion of both CD4+ and CD8+ T cells in blood was seen between baseline and week 6.

The CDR3 goes from the cysteine to the phenylalanine over 13 residues. Only the CDR3 part of the read is kept: 39 bases, read in frame from the first base. CDR1 and CDR2 (SGHTA, FQGTGA) derive from the germline V gene. Trimming costs V 1 base and J 4 bases, and their ends lie 7 bases apart. The rearrangement joined TRBV7-3 to TRBJ2-5, with no D gene named confidently. This clonotype was obtained from an adult with an advanced solid tumor such as melanoma, head and neck, liver or kidney cancer. Sequencing was performed on CD4+ or CD8+ T cells sorted from blood, taken in a trial of the OX40 agonist ivuxolimab. The CDR3 reads as follows: CASSLRYAETQYF. The DNA sequence follows: TGTGCCAGCAGCTTAAGATATGCAGAGACCCAGTACTTC.